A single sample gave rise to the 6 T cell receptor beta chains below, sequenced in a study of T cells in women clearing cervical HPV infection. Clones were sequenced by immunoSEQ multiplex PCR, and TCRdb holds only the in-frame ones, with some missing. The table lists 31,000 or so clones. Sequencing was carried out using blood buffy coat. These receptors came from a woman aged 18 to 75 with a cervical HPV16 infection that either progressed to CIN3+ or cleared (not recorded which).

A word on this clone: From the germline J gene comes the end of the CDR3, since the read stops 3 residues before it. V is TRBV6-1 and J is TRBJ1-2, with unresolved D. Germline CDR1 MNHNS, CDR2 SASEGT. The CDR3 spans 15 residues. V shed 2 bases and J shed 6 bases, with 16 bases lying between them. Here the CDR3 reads CASSELLRAVNGYTF. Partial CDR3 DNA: TGTGCCAGCAGTGAACTGTTAAGAGCCGTAAATGGC.

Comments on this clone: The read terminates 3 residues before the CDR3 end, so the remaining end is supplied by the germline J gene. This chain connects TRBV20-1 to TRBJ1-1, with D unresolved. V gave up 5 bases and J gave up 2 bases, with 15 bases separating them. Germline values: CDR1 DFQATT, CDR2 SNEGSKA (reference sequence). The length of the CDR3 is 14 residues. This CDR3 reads CSAVLPGVNTEAFF. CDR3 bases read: TGCAGTGCTGTACTACCCGGAGTTAACACTGAA.

The CDR3 here is CASSLRGGSGRARATYEQYF. The DNA read from the CDR3 is TGTGCCAGCAGCTTAAGGGGGGGTAGCGGGAGGGCACGCGCGACCTACGAG. V and J are TRBV7-3 and TRBJ2-7; 11 positions match TRBD2. The CDR3 goes on 3 residues after the read ends, and that part is filled in from the germline J gene. This CDR3 contains 20 residues. The V gene's germline CDR1 is SGHTA and CDR2 FQGTGA. J was trimmed by 2 bases and V by 1 base; bases with no gene match: 16.

The CDR3 bases that were read are TGTGCCAGCACGGCAAGGACAGGGGGCACCGGGGAG. Translating it yields CASTARTGGTGE. The full CDR3 protein reads CASTARTGGTGELFF. The J gene is TRBJ2-2, the V gene TRBV2; 10 bases align to TRBD1. The CDR3 end falls 3 residues outside the read, so it is completed with the germline J gene. This CDR3 has 15 amino acids. CDR1 is SNHLY and CDR2 is FYNNEI in the germline V gene. The V segment lost 7 bases and the J segment 4 bases; nucleotides outside the gene matches: 6.

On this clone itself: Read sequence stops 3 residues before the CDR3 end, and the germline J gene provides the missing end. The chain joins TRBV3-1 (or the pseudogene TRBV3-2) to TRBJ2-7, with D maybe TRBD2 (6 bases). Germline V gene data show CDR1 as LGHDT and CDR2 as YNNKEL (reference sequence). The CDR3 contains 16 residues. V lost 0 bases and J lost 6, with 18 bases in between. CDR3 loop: CASSQEGPARAGEQYF. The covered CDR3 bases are TGTGCCAGCAGCCAAGAGGGTCCAGCGCGAGCGGGCGAG.

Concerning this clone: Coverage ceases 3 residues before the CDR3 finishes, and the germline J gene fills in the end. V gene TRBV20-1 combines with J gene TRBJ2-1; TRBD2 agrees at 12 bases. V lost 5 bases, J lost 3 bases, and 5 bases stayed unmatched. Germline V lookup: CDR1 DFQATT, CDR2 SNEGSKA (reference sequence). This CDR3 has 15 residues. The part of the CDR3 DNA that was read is TGCAGTGCTCGCTTACTAGCGGGAGGCTACAATGAG. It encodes CSARLLAGGYNE. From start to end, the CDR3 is CSARLLAGGYNEQFF.